This entry lists 14 T cell receptor beta chains sequenced from one sample in a study of T-cell memory formation after mild COVID-19. TCRdb used MiXCR to reprocess the 5' RACE reads, holding one entry per CDR3 protein. Counted here are tens of thousands of distinct CDR3 sequences, about 6.3% occurring once; the ten biggest clones make up 0.79%. The sequenced sample consisted of PBMCs or a T cell subset sorted from them (not recorded which). Receptor source: an adult who had mild COVID-19 (a few samples of this study predate the infection). Cell type and time point are not known.

The chain joins TRBV3-1 to TRBJ2-3, with a tentative D call TRBD2 (5 bases). V dropped 1 base and J dropped 3 bases, with 11 bases sitting between them. The CDR3 loop spans 15 amino acids. CDR1 and CDR2 from the germline V gene are LGHDT and YNNKEL (reference sequence). The CDR3 sequence is CASSQGELGTDTQYF. In DNA form, the CDR3 reads TGTGCCAGCAGCCAAGGCGAACTAGGGACAGATACGCAGTATTTT.

This clonotype qualifies as medium-sized. The DNA of the CDR3 is TGTGCCAGCAGCCTGAGCAGAGGTGAGCAGTTCTTC. It specifies CASSLSRGEQFF. The V call is TRBV5-6, the J call TRBJ2-1, with unresolved D. Trimming removed 4 bases at V and 9 bases at J, with 11 bases between. CDR1 and CDR2 from the germline V gene are SGHDT and YYEEEE. This CDR3 spans 12 amino acids.

The rearrangement joins TRBV28 to TRBJ2-7; D is possibly TRBD1 or TRBD2 (7 bases each). V was cut by 6 bases and J by 2 bases, with 17 bases left in between. The CDR3 has 15 residues. From germline, CDR1 is MDHEN and CDR2 SYDVKM. CDR3 coding DNA: TGTGCCAGCAGATCTACAGGGGAGGGGGCCTACGAGCAGTACTTC. This encodes CASRSTGEGAYEQYF.

This clonotype was seen repeatedly, ten times or more. The CDR3 loop reads CASSQDGGASTDTQYF. CDR3 DNA: TGCGCCAGCAGCCAAGATGGGGGGGCTAGCACAGATACGCAGTATTTT. The V and J genes are TRBV4-3 and TRBJ2-3; weak D call: TRBD2 (7 bases). Germline V gene sequence: CDR1 LGHNA, CDR2 YSLEER. This CDR3 region has 16 residues. Trimming took off 0 bases at V and 0 bases at J, with 10 bases between the two ends.

This clonotype was counted a few times. The chain is built from TRBV6-5 and TRBJ2-7; the D gene is possibly TRBD1 (5 bases). The CDR3 has 17 residues. From germline, CDR1 is MNHEY and CDR2 SVGAGI. V lost 5 bases and J 2 bases, leaving 22 bases between the germline ends. CDR3 nucleotides: TGTGCCAGCAGTCTTACCCCAAGTGGCTCGACAGCCTACGAGCAGTACTTC. Translating it yields CASSLTPSGSTAYEQYF.

The J gene is TRBJ2-7, the V gene TRBV2, with a tentative D call TRBD2 (6 bases). This CDR3 has 14 amino acids. Germline V gene lookup returns CDR1 SNHLY and CDR2 FYNNEI. V was shortened by 7 bases and J by 0 bases, with 13 bases between the two germline ends. CDR3 sequence: CASNSGGLSYEQYF. The DNA of the CDR3 is TGTGCCAGCAATAGCGGCGGCCTCTCCTACGAGCAGTACTTC. Full variable domain (outside the CDR3, taken from reference TRBV2 and TRBJ2-7): EPEVTQTPSHQVTQMGQEVILRCVPISNHLYFYWYRQILGQKVEFLVSFYNNEISEKSEIFDDQFSVERPDGSNFTLKIRSTKLEDSAMYFCASNSGGLSYEQYFGPGTRLTVT.

The chain uses TRBV6-5 and TRBJ2-7; 10 bases match TRBD2. Germline V gene lookup returns CDR1 MNHEY and CDR2 SVGAGI. The length of the CDR3 is 14 residues. The junction had 7 bases not matched to a gene; V was cut back by 5 bases and J by 6 bases. This chain's CDR3 is CASSPSGRASEQYF. The CDR3 coding sequence is TGTGCCAGCAGTCCAAGCGGGAGGGCCTCCGAGCAGTACTTC.

This chain connects TRBV12-3 or TRBV12-4 to TRBJ2-7; D may be TRBD1 (5 bases). The CDR3 extends over 16 amino acids. V shed 8 bases and J shed 5 bases, with 25 bases lying between them. The CDR3 reads CASGKAQGKGPHEQYF. The CDR3, as DNA: TGTGCCAGCGGTAAGGCGCAGGGTAAAGGCCCCCACGAGCAGTACTTC.

This clonotype was seen ten or more times. This rearrangement joins TRBV12-3 or TRBV12-4 to TRBJ2-7, with a weak D call TRBD1 (5 bases). The CDR3 covers 13 residues. V was cut by 5 bases and J by 1 base, with 9 bases left in between. The CDR3 loop reads CASSQTASYEQYF. Written as DNA, the CDR3 is TGTGCCAGCAGTCAGACAGCATCCTACGAGCAGTACTTC.

Many counts were recorded for this clonotype. The chain couples TRBV20-1 to TRBJ2-5; D possibly corresponds to TRBD2 (7 bases). The CDR3 loop spans 15 amino acids. The germline V and J ends were trimmed by 1 base and 0 bases, with 12 bases remaining between them. Germline V gene lookup returns CDR1 DFQATT and CDR2 SNEGSKA (reference sequence). CDR3 sequence reads: CSARVAGAYQETQYF. In DNA, the CDR3 is TGCAGTGCTAGAGTGGCGGGGGCGTACCAAGAGACCCAGTACTTC.

In this sample, this clonotype turned up many times. The gene calls are TRBV25-1 and TRBJ1-6; the match to TRBD1 covers 9 bases. Germline V lookup: CDR1 MGHDK, CDR2 SYGVNS. The trim removed 1 base at V and 7 bases at J, leaving 2 bases unmatched. This CDR3 is 15 amino acids long. In DNA, the CDR3 is TGTGCCAGCAGTGAATCGGACAGGGGAAATTCACCCCTCCACTTT. Amino acids: CASSESDRGNSPLHF.

This clonotype was recorded at least ten times. This rearrangement joins TRBV29-1 to TRBJ2-5; TRBD2 agrees at 9 bases. The germline V gene has CDR1 SQVTM and CDR2 ANQGSEA. The CDR3 has 15 residues. V lost 4 bases and J lost 4; bases outside the gene matches: 10. In DNA, the CDR3 is TGCAGCGTTGTAGCGGGGGAATGGATCGGAGAGACCCAGTACTTC. Translating it yields CSVVAGEWIGETQYF.

This clonotype occurred many times. J is TRBJ1-5 and V is TRBV7-2; TRBD1 matches 9 bases. Germline V lookup: CDR1 SGHTA, CDR2 FQGNSA. V lost 5 bases and J lost 6; bases outside the gene matches: 11. The CDR3 is 16 residues long. As DNA, the CDR3 is TGTGCCAGCAGCAAATTACCCCCGGGACAGGGTCAGCCCCAGCATTTT. Protein product: CASSKLPPGQGQPQHF.

This clonotype appeared many times. The chain joins TRBV12-3 or TRBV12-4 to TRBJ1-2, with 9 bases lining up with TRBD1. V gave up 3 bases and J gave up 4 bases; unmatched junction bases: 3. The CDR3 is made up of 14 amino acids. The chain's CDR3 is CASSLGQGRYGYTF. For the CDR3, the DNA is TGTGCCAGCAGTTTGGGACAGGGCCGCTATGGCTACACCTTC.